This T cell receptor (beta chain) emerged from a study of T cells after somatic rescue of genetic block. The repertoire was sequenced with immunoSEQ multiplex PCR; TCRdb's copy has only in-frame clones and lacks some. The sample records roughly 71,000 clones, more than 75% being singletons. The V end was cut by 6 bases, the J end by 10 bases, with 16 bases between. The length of the CDR3 is 14 residues. Germline V gene lookup returns CDR1 MNHEY and CDR2 SVGAGI. The sequencing input was peripheral blood mononuclear cells (PBMCs). This chain connects TRBV6-5 to TRBJ1-6; possibly TRBD1 for D (5 bases). The TCR sequence derives from a man between 25 and 39 years old. CDR3 protein: CASSRDRDYSPLHF. CDR3 DNA sequence: TGTGCCAGCAGCCGTGACAGAGACTACTCACCCCTCCACTTT.